Each of the 2 T cell receptor beta chains below was sequenced from the same sample in a study of beta chain features in type 1 diabetes. Of the isolated RNA, all was reverse transcribed, and so the sequenced material was expressed TCRB transcripts. The assay was immunoSEQ multiplex PCR, and TCRdb's table has in-frame clones only and misses some. The sample comprises about 200,000 clones, 11% of which are singletons, and over 1% rests with the top ten. The sequencing sample was made of central memory CD4+ T cells from blood. The receptors derive from a man aged 18 to 29 in good health.

This clone was recorded at least ten times. This sequence joins TRBV9 and TRBJ2-1, with a weak D call TRBD2 (6 bases). The CDR3 sequence is 15 residues long. Germline lookup yields CDR1 SGDLS and CDR2 YYNGEE. V was cut by 4 bases and J by 4 bases, with 15 bases left in between. CDR3 nucleotides: TGTGCCAGCAGCCCCCGGAGGGGCGGATACAATGAGCAGTTCTTC. This translates into CASSPRRGGYNEQFF.

A note on this clone: A single base is all that separates this from a far larger clone, so a read error is likely. This sequence joins TRBV11-2 and TRBJ2-7; D gene uncertain. Germline loops: CDR1 SGHAT, CDR2 FQNNGV. This CDR3 is 11 amino acids long. Trimming left V 4 bases short and J 1 base short, with 2 bases between. The CDR3 spells CASSSSYEQYF. The DNA for the CDR3 is TGTGCCAGCAGCTCGTCCTACGAGCAGTACTTC.